Listed below are T cell receptor beta chains from one sample, sequenced in a study of spatial heterogeneity in lung cancer. TCRdb re-called the 5' RACE reads through MiXCR, storing one row per CDR3 protein. The sample contains 9,000 to 10,000 distinct CDR3 sequences, around 6.3% of which appear only once. The specimen was lung tumor tissue, collected at surgery. All receptors come from a female donor with early-stage non-small cell lung cancer. CDR3s include the opening cysteine and the closing phenylalanine or tryptophan. A D gene is named only where the DNA matches it firmly. For some rows the clone size is stated as once, few or many, or as a class when expanded; others skip it.

CDR3aa	CDR3nt	v_gene	d_gene	j_gene	abundance
CASKGTSVTGELFF	TGTGCCAGCAAAGGCACCAGTGTCACCGGGGAGCTGTTTTTT	TRBV6-5	-	TRBJ2-2	-
CASSPTPPGAGANVLTF	TGTGCTAGCAGCCCAACTCCGCCGGGAGCGGGGGCCAACGTCCTGACTTTC	TRBV7-7	-	TRBJ2-6	many
CASSLQGGGLAYNEQFF	TGTGCCAGCAGCTTACAGGGTGGGGGACTCGCGTACAATGAGCAGTTCTTC	TRBV7-9	-	TRBJ2-1	-
CASSPQQGANTGELFF	TGTGCCAGCTCACCGCAACAGGGGGCGAACACCGGGGAGCTGTTTTTT	TRBV18	TRBD1	TRBJ2-2	few
CASGNGFSNQPQHF	TGTGCCAGCGGTAATGGGTTCAGCAATCAGCCCCAGCATTTT	TRBV2	-	TRBJ1-5	many
CAWSPLSGNTIYF	TGTGCCTGGAGTCCCCTCTCTGGAAACACCATATATTTT	TRBV30	-	TRBJ1-3	many
CASSASPITTVSSYNEQFF	TGTGCCAGCAGCGCGTCACCTATTACGACGGTAAGCTCCTACAATGAGCAGTTCTTC	TRBV7-2	-	TRBJ2-1	many
CASSSQGRYGYTF	TGTGCCAGCAGCTCGCAGGGACGCTATGGCTACACCTTC	TRBV12-3/TRBV12-4	-	TRBJ1-2	medium-sized
CASTVGTVDQPQHF	TGTGCCAGCACTGTCGGGACAGTCGATCAGCCCCAGCATTTT	TRBV13	TRBD1	TRBJ1-5	-
CASTPTGGGGNIQYF	TGTGCCAGCACCCCTACAGGGGGCGGCGGGAACATTCAGTACTTC	TRBV28	TRBD1	TRBJ2-4	medium-sized
CASNLLRGHGYTF	TGTGCCAGCAACCTTCTCCGGGGACATGGCTACACCTTC	TRBV28	-	TRBJ1-2	few
CAIGQERLFF	TGTGCCATCGGACAGGAAAGGCTGTTTTTT	TRBV10-3	TRBD1	TRBJ1-4	-
CSAVVGGDTQYF	TGCAGTGCGGTAGTGGGGGGTGATACGCAGTATTTT	TRBV20-1	-	TRBJ2-3	few
CSVQGTYNEQFF	TGCAGCGTCCAGGGAACCTACAATGAGCAGTTCTTC	TRBV29-1	-	TRBJ2-1	few
CASSKDRLTQFF	TGTGCCAGCAGCAAAGACAGGCTGACGCAGTTCTTC	TRBV11-2	-	TRBJ2-1	medium-sized
CASSLAGLRPLNTEAFF	TGTGCCAGCAGCTTAGCGGGCCTTCGACCCTTGAACACTGAAGCTTTCTTT	TRBV11-2	-	TRBJ1-1	medium-sized
CSASYTDSPLHF	TGCAGTGCTAGCTACACAGATTCACCCCTCCACTTT	TRBV20-1	-	TRBJ1-6	many
CSARPSSGITDTQYF	TGCAGTGCTAGACCGAGTAGCGGGATCACAGATACGCAGTATTTT	TRBV20-1	TRBD2	TRBJ2-3	few
CASSRDPDSTEAFF	TGTGCCAGCAGCCGGGACCCGGACTCAACTGAAGCTTTCTTT	TRBV3-1	-	TRBJ1-1	many
CASSPGYRDIQYF	TGTGCCAGCAGCCCGGGGTATCGAGACATTCAGTACTTC	TRBV7-2	-	TRBJ2-4	many
CASSEPTGKSSDSPLHF	TGTGCCAGCAGTGAACCGACAGGGAAAAGCTCGGATTCACCCCTCCACTTT	TRBV28	TRBD1	TRBJ1-6	many
CSATPQEASEQFF	TGCAGCGCGACCCCACAGGAGGCCAGTGAGCAGTTCTTC	TRBV29-1	-	TRBJ2-1	many
CSVDGLTGATYNEQFF	TGCAGCGTTGATGGCTTAACAGGGGCGACCTACAATGAGCAGTTCTTC	TRBV29-1	TRBD1	TRBJ2-1	medium-sized
CASSLALQGVSTDTQYF	TGTGCCAGCAGCTTAGCCCTACAGGGGGTATCCACAGATACGCAGTATTTT	TRBV11-2	TRBD1	TRBJ2-3	few
CASSRGTSGLSGADTQYF	TGCGCCAGCAGTCGGGGGACTAGCGGACTGTCTGGTGCAGATACGCAGTATTTT	TRBV23-1	TRBD2	TRBJ2-3	-
CASSSRPYEQYF	TGTGCCAGCAGCTCCCGACCTTACGAGCAGTACTTC	TRBV11-2	-	TRBJ2-7	few
CASTDRGGFYQPQHF	TGTGCCAGCACTGACCGGGGGGGTTTCTATCAGCCCCAGCATTTT	TRBV28	-	TRBJ1-5	many
CASSLIQERQFFF	TGTGCCAGCAGTTTAATTCAAGAGAGACAGTTTTTTTTT	TRBV12-3/TRBV12-4	-	TRBJ1-4	few
CASGRGESYEQYF	TGTGCCAGCGGCAGGGGAGAGTCATACGAGCAGTACTTC	TRBV7-6	-	TRBJ2-7	-
CSARDSYGYTF	TGCAGTGCTAGGGACAGCTATGGCTACACCTTC	TRBV20-1	-	TRBJ1-2	medium-sized
CASSSQVGGETFF	TGCGCCAGCAGCTCCCAGGTGGGTGGCGAGACGTTCTTC	TRBV5-1	-	TRBJ2-1	medium-sized
CSARTRTAGAMNTEAFF	TGCAGTGCTAGAACCAGGACAGCTGGTGCAATGAACACTGAAGCTTTCTTT	TRBV20-1	-	TRBJ1-1	large
CASSQDSGAGDTQYF	TGCGCCAGCAGCCAAGATTCGGGGGCTGGGGATACGCAGTATTTT	TRBV4-3	-	TRBJ2-3	few
CASSLGDRDNTEAFF	TGTGCCAGCAGCTTAGGTGACAGGGACAACACTGAAGCTTTCTTT	TRBV7-9	TRBD1	TRBJ1-1	many
CASSSAESEQFF	TGTGCCAGCAGCTCGGCGGAAAGTGAGCAGTTCTTC	TRBV3-1	-	TRBJ2-1	few
CASSLAGATEAFF	TGTGCCAGCAGCTTAGCAGGGGCCACTGAAGCTTTCTTT	TRBV7-2	-	TRBJ1-1	-
CASSYFGGGPSTGELFF	TGTGCCAGCAGTTACTTCGGGGGAGGGCCCAGCACCGGGGAGCTGTTTTTT	TRBV6-2/TRBV6-3	TRBD2	TRBJ2-2	few
CASKPGTGVVEQYF	TGCGCCAGCAAACCCGGGACAGGGGTGGTCGAGCAGTACTTC	TRBV4-1	TRBD1	TRBJ2-7	few
CASSQQPGQGDGYTF	TGCGCCAGCAGCCAGCAACCGGGACAGGGGGATGGCTACACCTTC	TRBV4-3	TRBD1	TRBJ1-2	many
CASSGAGRHEQYF	TGTGCCAGCAGCGGGGCGGGGCGCCACGAGCAGTACTTC	TRBV5-6	-	TRBJ2-7	few
CSAEISGFTDTQYF	TGCAGTGCTGAAATTAGCGGGTTTACAGATACGCAGTATTTT	TRBV20-1	TRBD2	TRBJ2-3	medium-sized
CASSSGETNEKLFF	TGCGCCAGCAGCTCAGGGGAAACTAATGAAAAACTGTTTTTT	TRBV4-1	-	TRBJ1-4	-
CASSPSVVGSETQYF	TGTGCCAGCAGCCCGTCTGTTGTGGGTTCGGAGACCCAGTACTTC	TRBV7-3	-	TRBJ2-5	-
CSARDPSGSNYEQYF	TGCAGTGCTAGAGATCCTAGCGGGAGCAACTACGAGCAGTACTTC	TRBV20-1	TRBD2	TRBJ2-7	many
CASSPPTKTGGGTDTQYF	TGTGCCAGCAGCCCGCCCACCAAGACAGGGGGGGGCACAGATACGCAGTATTTT	TRBV7-2	TRBD1	TRBJ2-3	many
CAGGTSPKNEQYF	TGTGCCGGAGGGACTAGCCCCAAGAACGAGCAGTACTTC	TRBV2	TRBD2	TRBJ2-7	few
CASSLALMGTGSGGELFF	TGTGCCAGCAGTTTAGCGCTAATGGGGACAGGGTCCGGCGGGGAGCTGTTTTTT	TRBV12-3/TRBV12-4	TRBD1	TRBJ2-2	medium-sized
CASSQLQGTLYREQYF	TGCGCCAGCAGCCAACTACAGGGGACCCTTTATCGCGAGCAGTACTTC	TRBV4-1	TRBD1	TRBJ2-7	many
CASNTDSGAEQFF	TGTGCCAGCAATACCGACAGCGGGGCTGAGCAGTTCTTC	TRBV2	TRBD2	TRBJ2-1	-
CASRPTGGSYYEQFF	TGTGCCAGCAGGCCGACAGGGGGTTCCTACTATGAGCAGTTCTTC	TRBV27	TRBD1	TRBJ2-1	-
CASTDGLASQETQYF	TGTGCCAGCACCGATGGGCTAGCGAGCCAAGAGACCCAGTACTTC	TRBV6-6	-	TRBJ2-5	few
CASSTDSSTPQHF	TGTGCCAGCAGCACTGACTCCTCCACGCCCCAGCATTTT	TRBV7-2	-	TRBJ1-5	few
CASVPRSGNEQFF	TGTGCCTCCGTCCCCCGGTCGGGCAATGAGCAGTTCTTC	TRBV10-3	-	TRBJ2-1	medium-sized
CASSEDSYGGTDQPQHF	TGTGCCAGCAGTGAAGATTCTTATGGGGGCACCGATCAGCCCCAGCATTTT	TRBV2	-	TRBJ1-5	few
CASSYILAGHNEQFF	TGCGCCAGCAGCTACATACTAGCGGGACACAATGAGCAGTTCTTC	TRBV5-1	TRBD2	TRBJ2-1	few
CAITSMGRYSYEQYF	TGTGCCATCACGTCAATGGGGCGGTACTCCTACGAGCAGTACTTC	TRBV28	-	TRBJ2-7	few
CASMLLGTDTQYF	TGTGCCAGCATGTTACTGGGCACCGATACGCAGTATTTT	TRBV27	-	TRBJ2-3	many
CASRPTGSLSNQPQHF	TGTGCCAGCAGACCCACAGGGAGCCTTAGCAATCAGCCCCAGCATTTT	TRBV27	-	TRBJ1-5	many